Described below is a single T cell receptor beta chain sequence and its context. This entry comes from a study of blood T cell repertoires in COVID-19. CDR3 size: 15 residues. V lost 0 bases and J lost 4; bases outside the gene matches: 0. CDR1 SGDLS and CDR2 YYNGEE come from the germline V gene. Sequenced by immunoSEQ multiplex PCR; TCRdb stores in-frame clones only, minus some. The table shows 180,000 or so clones, with roughly four fifths occurring only once. Recovered participants had two consecutive negative NP/OP PCR tests, healthcare professional clearance, or symptom resolution. The sequenced sample was PBMCs or T cells enriched from blood (not recorded which). The chain recombines TRBV9 with TRBJ2-1; TRBD2 aligns across 11 bases. The source of this sequence is a man aged 35 to 55 who had recovered from COVID-19. The CDR3 here is CASSVASGGYNEQFF. In DNA, the CDR3 is TGTGCCAGCAGCGTAGCTAGCGGGGGGTACAATGAGCAGTTCTTC.